A single T cell receptor beta chain is shown here with its context. The antigen remains undetermined. This sample is part of a study of shared clonotypes between healthy human individuals. At the level of the study: Those who served as donors were a couple of women and three men between the ages of 18 and 49. General study findings and limits: Richness estimates generally favored naive over memory subsets. In having few donors, the study represented limited genetic and exposure-history diversity. It was expected that sequencing depth would affect clonotype sharing among donors.

The protocol was immunoSEQ multiplex PCR, while the TCRdb copy is restricted to in-frame clones and leaves out a portion. Found here are about 1.5 million clones, around 98% of them singletons; the top ten hold about 0.45%. The sequence derives from a man aged 30-40 years in good health. The sample consisted of naive CD4+ T cells sorted from blood. Sample subset: CD45RA+ positively selected.

The CDR3 nucleotides read TGTGCCAGCAGCGTAGCCCCCGGGGGAGCGACCTACAATGAGCAGTTCTTC. It codes for CASSVAPGGATYNEQFF. The rearrangement uses TRBV9 and TRBJ2-1; D may be TRBD2 (6 bases). V was shortened by 0 bases and J by 2 bases, with 15 bases between the two germline ends. The germline CDR1 and CDR2 sequences are SGDLS and YYNGEE. CDR3 length: 17 amino acids.